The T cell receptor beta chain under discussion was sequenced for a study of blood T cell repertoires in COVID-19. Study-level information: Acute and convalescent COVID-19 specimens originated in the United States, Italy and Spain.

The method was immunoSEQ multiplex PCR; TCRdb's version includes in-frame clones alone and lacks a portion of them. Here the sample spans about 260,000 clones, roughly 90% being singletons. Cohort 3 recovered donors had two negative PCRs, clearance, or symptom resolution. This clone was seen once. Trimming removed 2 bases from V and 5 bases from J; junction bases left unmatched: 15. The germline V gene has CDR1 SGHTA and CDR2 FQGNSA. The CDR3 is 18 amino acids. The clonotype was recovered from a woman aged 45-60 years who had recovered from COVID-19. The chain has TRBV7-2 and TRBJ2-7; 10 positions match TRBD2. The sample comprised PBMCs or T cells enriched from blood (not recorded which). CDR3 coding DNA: TGTGCCAGCAGCTTACGGGAATCGGCTAGCGGGAGACACAACGAGCAGTACTTC. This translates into CASSLRESASGRHNEQYF.